These T cell receptor beta chains were read from a single sample in a study of cytomegalovirus exposure and HLA in healthy donors. Clones were sequenced by immunoSEQ multiplex PCR, and TCRdb holds only the in-frame ones, with some missing. Its table records 100,000 to 150,000 clones. Material for sequencing was PBMCs. These receptors all come from a man younger than 40 in good health and CMV-seronegative. Each CDR3 is given with its conserved first and last residue. Each record gives: V gene, D gene, CDR3 protein. D genes are given only for firm matches.

>TRBV2|TRBD1
CASSLDRGEYNEQFF
>TRBV15|NA
CATSRAGHNSGANVLTF
>TRBV7-7|TRBD1
CASSPRPGQGDNEQFF
>TRBV29-1|TRBD1
CSGGQGEETQYF
>TRBV4-1|TRBD1
CASSQGRGQEGQPQHF
>TRBV5-1|NA
CASTLGGEGTEAFF
>TRBV7-6|TRBD2
CASSPGRELSGANVLTF
>TRBV20-1|NA
CSASPGNGYTF
>TRBV14|NA
CASSQNLLKSPLHF
>TRBV6-1|NA
CASSEQAINYGYTF
>TRBV30|TRBD2
CASGTSGKPLDEQFF
>TRBV19|TRBD2
CASSRLTSGRPKQYF
>TRBV7-9|TRBD1
CASSGNSGDRGSYHGYTF
>TRBV15|NA
CATSPLQGGLPYEQYF
>TRBV5-6|TRBD2
CASSLLAGLMDEQFF
>TRBV27|TRBD2
CASSPSRLAGFYEQYF
>TRBV6-6|TRBD1
CATRDREGNTEAFF
>TRBV29-1|TRBD1
CSVHGTGGSEAFF
>TRBV7-9|TRBD2
CASSWLGRGTQYF
>TRBV28|NA
CASASDNEQFF
>TRBV6-4|TRBD2
CASSKTSGEYNEQFF
>TRBV2|TRBD1
CASRGQGDYGYTF
>TRBV25-1|NA
CASSDSFGETQYF
>TRBV19|TRBD1
CASSIWTGGNYGYTF
>TRBV5-4|TRBD2
CASSPIASSGNYNEQFF
>TRBV6-5|TRBD2
CASSYSRLAVDTQYF
>TRBV7-9|TRBD1
CASSPGQGNQPQHF
>TRBV7-8|TRBD2
CASSPRSTGGNEQFF
>TRBV10-3|NA
CAISEIRAGRSYNEQFF
>TRBV27|TRBD1
CASSPTGQLKVEQYF
>TRBV14|TRBD1
CASSPIRIRGHGYTF